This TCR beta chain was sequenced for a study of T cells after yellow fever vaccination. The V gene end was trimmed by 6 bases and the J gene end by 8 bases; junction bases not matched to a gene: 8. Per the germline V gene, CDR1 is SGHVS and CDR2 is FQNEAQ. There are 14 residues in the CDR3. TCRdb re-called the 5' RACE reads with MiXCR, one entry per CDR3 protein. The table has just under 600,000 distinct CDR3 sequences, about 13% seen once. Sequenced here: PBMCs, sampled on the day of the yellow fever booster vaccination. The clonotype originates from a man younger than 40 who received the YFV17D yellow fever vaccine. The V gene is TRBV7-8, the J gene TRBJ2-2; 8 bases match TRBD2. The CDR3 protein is CASRWREDRGELFF. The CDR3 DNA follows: TGTGCCAGCAGGTGGCGGGAGGATCGGGGGGAGCTGTTTTTT.